Given below is one TCR beta chain in context. In its sample, this clone was seen a few times. This receptor's antigen is unknown. No much larger clone is present one base from it, and per-base qualities are unavailable. The CDR3 regions of human TCRbeta chains were analyzed by immunosequencing. The source study handled its data this way. Repertoire TCRs were checked for matches against a reference library of SARS-CoV-2-specific TCRs that had been generated using the MIRA antigen-specificity platform. Breadth meant the fraction of unique TCRs that were SARS-CoV-2-associated, whereas depth meant the fraction of total T cells that were SARS-CoV-2-associated. Using the MIRA data, each spike-specific TCR was assigned both to the spike region to which the TCR was reactive and to a CD4 or CD8 class. Log10-transformed breadth and depth values were compared by one-way ANOVA with Sidak's multiple comparisons tests. TCRdb stores this immuneACCESS table with in-frame sequences only. Part of the clones is absent; in the studies checked, under half of the shortfall reflects unresolved V genes, and no reason is known for the rest. V and J calls and clone size are given by that table; D and trimming were obtained from the DNA. Counted in this sample were about 85,000 clones; 80% to 90% of them appeared once. The ten most abundant clones make up about 16% of the sample.

V and J are trimmed by 0 bases and 2 bases, and the gene matches miss 9 bases of the junction. Looking up the germline V gene yields CDR1 SGHRS and CDR2 YFSETQ. The CDR3 contains 18 residues, cysteine and phenylalanine counted. The entry retains the CDR3 DNA only, 54 bases that are in frame from base 1. The sample belongs to a study of T cell responses to AZD1222 COVID-19 vaccine (TCRdb year 2021). Turning to the overall study: AZD1222 recipients with second doses at about 4 weeks or about 12 weeks were pooled, because spike-specific TCR depth and breadth did not differ between schedules. TCR sequencing was performed for fewer than 250 trial participants, of whom around 200 were given two doses of AZD1222 and approximately 26 were given two doses of MenACWY control vaccine. Trial participants were enrolled by age into 18-55, 56-69 and 70-plus year subgroups, with roughly 160, 29 and 62 TCR-sequenced participants respectively. The investigation overall reported the following: Because no day 14 peak-response samples were available, repertoires were characterized only after the peak T cell response. Only five or six AZD1222 recipients were SARS-CoV-2 seropositive at baseline, limiting conclusions about previously exposed vaccinees. In the small 56-69-year group, the increase in depth fell short of significance, most likely because of low power. Vaccine-associated CD4 TCRs spanned the whole spike protein, with dominant responses in regions 160-218 and 743-854. Reportedly, close to half of the unique spike-specific TCRs recognized epitopes lying outside the regions that are mutated in the B.1.351 and B.1.1.7 variants. Participants were mostly white British, with more females than males. The authors suggested clonal diversity may have been underestimated. After two AZD1222 doses, spike-specific TCR breadth and depth were significantly higher than at day 0 and than in MenACWY recipients.

The sample's time point label is to be understood as: baseline before first vaccination. Vaccinee samples came from UK trials COV001 and COV002, including a single-blind randomized controlled phase 2/3 trial of AZD1222 (ChAdOx1 nCoV-19) in healthy adults. Trial participant PBMC samples were collected at day 0 and day 28 after the second dose for TCRbeta chain sequencing. The sequence derives from an adult in good health. The sequences come from peripheral blood, collected on day 0 of AZD1222 vaccination. The V and J genes are TRBV5-1 and TRBJ2-2; TRBD2 lines up with 8 middle nucleotides. In nucleotides, the sequence is TGCGCCAGCAGCTTGGGCGGGACTAGGGCTCTTAACACCGGGGAGCTGTTTTTT. This yields the protein CASSLGGTRALNTGELFF.